The rows below give T cell receptor beta chains drawn from one sample of a study of OX40 agonist ivuxolimab in advanced cancers. TCRdb's table, derived via immunoSEQ multiplex PCR, lists solely in-frame clones and lacks some. Of approximately 100,000 clones in the sample, around 85% are singletons; the top ten hold about 3.8%. The sample was CD4+ or CD8+ T cells sorted from blood, taken in a trial of the OX40 agonist ivuxolimab. All receptors derive from an adult with an advanced solid tumor such as melanoma, head and neck, liver or kidney cancer. The CDR3 runs from the conserved cysteine through the conserved F or W. The D gene is left open where the match is weak. Size is stated for part of the rows, as once, few or many counts, or as a class when the clone is expanded.

CDR3 protein | CDR3 DNA | J gene | clone size | D gene | V gene
CASSEAQGYAEQYF | TGTGCCAGCAGTGAGGCACAGGGATATGCCGAGCAGTACTTC | TRBJ2-7 | NA | NA | TRBV6-1
CASSVLQGANEKLFF | TGTGCCAGTAGTGTACTACAGGGAGCTAATGAAAAACTGTTTTTT | TRBJ1-4 | once | NA | TRBV19
CASTSGTDTQYF | TGTGCCAGCACTAGCGGCACAGATACGCAGTATTTT | TRBJ2-3 | NA | NA | TRBV27
CASSRFSGGASTDTQYF | TGCGCCAGCAGCCGGTTTAGCGGGGGAGCTAGCACAGATACGCAGTATTTT | TRBJ2-3 | NA | TRBD2 | TRBV4-1
CASSLPGTHYGYTF | TGTGCCAGCAGTTTACCAGGGACTCACTATGGCTACACCTTC | TRBJ1-2 | NA | NA | TRBV28
CASSLAGDARYNEQFF | TGTGCCAGCAGCTTAGCGGGGGACGCGAGATACAATGAGCAGTTCTTC | TRBJ2-1 | NA | NA | TRBV7-2
CASSSSDWGFEKLFF | TGTGCCAGTAGTAGCTCGGACTGGGGGTTTGAAAAACTGTTTTTT | TRBJ1-4 | NA | NA | TRBV19
CASSPGGARDYGYTF | TGCGCCAGCAGCCCGGGGGGGGCTCGGGACTATGGCTACACCTTC | TRBJ1-2 | NA | NA | TRBV5-1
CATSRDRGPGTDTQYF | TGTGCCACCAGCAGAGATAGAGGACCAGGGACAGATACGCAGTATTTT | TRBJ2-3 | NA | NA | TRBV15
CASSLEAGGWADTQYF | TGTGCCAGCAGCTTGGAAGCGGGAGGATGGGCAGATACGCAGTATTTT | TRBJ2-3 | once | TRBD2 | TRBV5-8
CASSGNTGTSYNEQFF | TGTGCCAGCAGCGGGAACACCGGGACTTCCTACAATGAGCAGTTCTTC | TRBJ2-1 | NA | NA | TRBV9
CASSPGAGADEQYF | TGTGCCAGCAGCCCGGGAGCGGGAGCGGACGAGCAGTACTTC | TRBJ2-7 | NA | TRBD2 | TRBV7-3
CATSRDGRGANQPQHF | TGTGCCACCAGCAGAGATGGCCGGGGGGCGAATCAGCCCCAGCATTTT | TRBJ1-5 | NA | NA | TRBV15
CASSLGRRTTTNEKLFF | TGTGCCAGCAGCTTAGGACGGAGAACCACAACTAATGAAAAACTGTTTTTT | TRBJ1-4 | few | NA | TRBV7-8
CASSEQGSPEHGYTF | TGTGCCAGCAGCGAACAGGGATCCCCCGAACACGGCTACACCTTC | TRBJ1-2 | NA | NA | TRBV9
CASSSFYEQYF | TGTGCCAGCAGCTCCTTCTACGAGCAGTACTTC | TRBJ2-7 | NA | NA | TRBV7-2
CASSETGLDTEAFF | TGTGCCAGCAGCGAAACAGGGCTTGACACTGAAGCTTTCTTT | TRBJ1-1 | NA | NA | TRBV7-9
CASSVESGALIGEQFF | TGTGCCAGCAGCGTAGAGTCTGGGGCCCTAATAGGTGAGCAGTTCTTC | TRBJ2-1 | NA | NA | TRBV9
CSLWRFSTNEKLFF | TGCAGCCTGTGGAGGTTTTCAACTAATGAAAAACTGTTTTTT | TRBJ1-4 | NA | NA | TRBV29-1
CASNRLAGSDYEQYF | TGTGCCAGCAACCGACTAGCGGGATCCGACTACGAGCAGTACTTC | TRBJ2-7 | NA | TRBD2 | TRBV2
CASTLTGKFEQYF | TGTGCCAGCACCCTGACAGGAAAGTTCGAGCAGTACTTC | TRBJ2-7 | NA | NA | TRBV5-6
CASRAFGRNNEQFF | TGTGCCAGCAGGGCTTTCGGGAGAAACAATGAGCAGTTCTTC | TRBJ2-1 | NA | NA | TRBV28
CASSSQKDAWEAQYF | TGTGCCAGCAGCTCCCAGAAGGACGCCTGGGAGGCCCAGTACTTC | TRBJ2-5 | NA | NA | TRBV5-4
CASSQGSYYSNQPQHF | TGCGCCAGCAGCCAAGGAAGCTATTATAGCAATCAGCCCCAGCATTTT | TRBJ1-5 | NA | NA | TRBV4-1
CASSGGAVQETQYF | TGTGCCAGCAGTGGGGGGGCAGTACAAGAGACCCAGTACTTC | TRBJ2-5 | NA | NA | TRBV9
CASSSRTSGSYDEQFF | TGTGCCAGCAGTTCTCGGACTAGCGGGAGTTACGATGAGCAGTTCTTC | TRBJ2-1 | NA | TRBD2 | TRBV6-5
CASTPDPRSSYEQYF | TGTGCCAGCACCCCGGACCCTCGGAGTTCCTACGAGCAGTACTTC | TRBJ2-7 | once | NA | TRBV21-1
CASSLVAGLNTGELFF | TGTGCCAGCAGCTTAGTTGCAGGCCTGAACACCGGGGAGCTGTTTTTT | TRBJ2-2 | once | NA | TRBV7-2
CASSNRGQETQYF | TGTGCCAGCTCAAACAGGGGTCAAGAGACCCAGTACTTC | TRBJ2-5 | NA | TRBD1 | TRBV18
CASSQVGRDEQYF | TGCGCCAGCAGCCAAGTAGGTAGGGACGAGCAGTACTTC | TRBJ2-7 | few | NA | TRBV4-1
CASKDFRNQPQHF | TGTGCCAGCAAGGACTTTAGAAATCAGCCCCAGCATTTT | TRBJ1-5 | NA | NA | TRBV28
CASSGTGANVLTF | TGTGCCAGTTCCGGGACTGGGGCCAACGTCCTGACTTTC | TRBJ2-6 | once | NA | TRBV6-5
CASSSADRAAYNEQFF | TGTGCCAGCAGCTCCGCGGACAGGGCGGCCTACAATGAGCAGTTCTTC | TRBJ2-1 | NA | TRBD1 | TRBV7-9
CASSLQGRAFF | TGTGCCAGCAGTCTACAGGGCAGGGCTTTCTTT | TRBJ1-1 | NA | NA | TRBV2
CAGSPGNTGELFF | TGTGCCGGGTCCCCAGGAAACACCGGGGAGCTGTTTTTT | TRBJ2-2 | NA | NA | TRBV19
CATSRGDNYEQYF | TGTGCCACCAGCAGAGGAGACAACTACGAGCAGTACTTC | TRBJ2-7 | NA | NA | TRBV15
CASSLNLVAGEQFF | TGTGCCAGCAGCCTCAATTTAGTAGCGGGAGAGCAGTTCTTC | TRBJ2-1 | few | TRBD2 | TRBV7-3
CASTDQGDYGYTF | TGTGCCAGCACCGACCAGGGGGACTATGGCTACACCTTC | TRBJ1-2 | NA | TRBD1 | TRBV7-9
CASSQEKDGRGHTDTQYF | TGTGCCAGCAGCCAAGAGAAGGACGGGAGGGGCCACACAGATACGCAGTATTTT | TRBJ2-3 | NA | TRBD2 | TRBV4-2
CASSKGTSGHEQYF | TGTGCCAGCAGTAAAGGGACTAGCGGGCACGAGCAGTACTTC | TRBJ2-7 | once | TRBD2 | TRBV25-1
CASSAAAHQVPAESLYNEQFF | TGTGCCAGCAGCGCCGCGGCACACCAGGTCCCAGCGGAGAGTCTCTACAATGAGCAGTTCTTC | TRBJ2-1 | once | NA | TRBV9
CASSFWAGGEAFF | TGCGCCAGCAGCTTTTGGGCAGGGGGTGAAGCTTTCTTT | TRBJ1-1 | NA | TRBD1 | TRBV5-1
CASSPGTDTGELFF | TGTGCCAGCTCACCCGGGACAGACACCGGGGAGCTGTTTTTT | TRBJ2-2 | NA | TRBD1 | TRBV18
CASSTVEGYGYTF | TGTGCCAGCAGCACCGTGGAGGGCTATGGCTACACCTTC | TRBJ1-2 | few | NA | TRBV5-4
CAVQGLRTPLHF | TGTGCCGTTCAGGGTTTGAGGACACCCCTCCACTTT | TRBJ1-6 | NA | NA | TRBV2
CASSSEREKYF | TGTGCCAGCAGTTCAGAGCGGGAAAAGTACTTC | TRBJ2-7 | NA | TRBD2 | TRBV7-9
CASSYSGSNEQFF | TGTGCCAGTTCCTATAGCGGGTCGAATGAGCAGTTCTTC | TRBJ2-1 | NA | TRBD2 | TRBV19
CSGGERHYEQYF | TGCAGCGGTGGGGAGAGGCATTACGAGCAGTACTTC | TRBJ2-7 | NA | NA | TRBV29-1
CASSLVSTSGGQELFF | TGCGCCAGCAGCTTGGTTTCAACTAGCGGGGGTCAGGAGCTGTTTTTT | TRBJ2-2 | NA | TRBD2 | TRBV5-1